This T cell receptor (beta chain) is drawn from a study of PD-L1 blockade in urothelial cancer. Study overall: Patients went on atezolizumab around 2014, receiving 1,200 mg intravenously every 3 weeks.

Notes on this clone: The antigen is undetermined.

The length of the CDR3 is 15 residues. Trimming removed 4 bases from V and 2 bases from J; junction bases left unmatched: 5. From germline, CDR1 is SGHRS and CDR2 YFSETQ. Clones were read by immunoSEQ multiplex PCR, and TCRdb kept only the in-frame ones, dropping some. The sample lists tens of thousands of clones; 75% to 95% were seen once. General study findings and limits: Lower pretreatment blood TCR clonality, under the median, predicted better survival, researchers reported.

There were between 1 and 8 samples from each patient, taken pretreatment and on-treatment. The specimen was PBMCs, collected around atezolizumab (anti-PD-L1) treatment. This TCR was sampled from a man aged 70 or older with urothelial cancer. V and J are TRBV5-1 and TRBJ1-2; TRBD1 aligns across 10 bases. The CDR3: CASSETTGGNYGYTF. The CDR3 DNA is TGCGCCAGCAGCGAGACGACAGGGGGCAACTATGGCTACACCTTC.